A single sample is the source of the 26 T cell receptor beta chains below, sequenced in a study of T cell changes during pregnancy in multiple sclerosis. The protocol was immunoSEQ multiplex PCR, while the TCRdb copy is restricted to in-frame clones and leaves out a portion. This sample yields 45,000 to 55,000 clones, of which 94% are seen a single time; less than 5.5% belongs to the top ten. Sequencing used CD8+ T cells from peripheral blood mononuclear cells, obtained before pregnancy. Receptors originate from a female donor with multiple sclerosis, enrolled in a pregnancy study.

The chain is built from TRBV7-9 and TRBJ2-5; 11 positions match TRBD1. The V gene end was trimmed by 5 bases and the J gene end by 1 base; junction bases not matched to a gene: 6. CDR1 and CDR2 (germline): SEHNR, FQNEAQ (reference sequence). The CDR3 spans 16 residues. CDR3 region: CASSGGQGASQETQYF. As DNA, the CDR3 is TGTGCCAGCAGCGGCGGACAGGGGGCGAGCCAAGAGACCCAGTACTTC.

CDR3 sequence (DNA): TGTGCCAGCAGCACCTCACCGGGGAAGCCCCAGCATTTT. This sequence encodes CASSTSPGKPQHF. The chain uses TRBV7-2 and TRBJ1-5; D not certain. Per the germline V gene, CDR1 is SGHTA and CDR2 is FQGNSA. V was clipped by 5 bases and J by 8 bases, with 13 bases between them. The CDR3 runs to 13 residues.

The CDR3 protein is CASSPSTGPYEQYF. The CDR3 region has the DNA TGTGCCAGCAGCCCATCGACAGGGCCCTACGAGCAGTACTTC. This chain connects TRBV7-6 to TRBJ2-7, with 7 bases identical to TRBD1. The CDR3 length is 14 residues. The V gene end was trimmed by 5 bases and the J gene end by 2 bases; junction bases not matched to a gene: 6. Germline CDR1 and CDR2: SGHVS and FNYEAQ.

The chain has TRBV13 and TRBJ2-1; maybe TRBD2 (5 bases). Trimming shortened V by 2 bases and J by 1 base, and 9 bases separated the two germline ends. The CDR3 is 15 residues long. CDR1 PRHDT and CDR2 FYEKMQ come from the germline V gene (reference sequence). The chain's CDR3 is CASSLSAESYNEQFF. The CDR3 region has the DNA TGTGCCAGCAGCTTATCAGCGGAATCCTACAATGAGCAGTTCTTC.

The V gene is TRBV7-9, the J gene TRBJ1-1, with 7 nucleotides matching TRBD1. The CDR3 contains 15 residues. Trimming removed 5 bases from V and 1 base from J; junction bases left unmatched: 7. Germline lookup yields CDR1 SEHNR and CDR2 FQNEAQ (reference sequence). This CDR3 reads CASSPQTGRNTEAFF. For the CDR3, the DNA is TGTGCCAGCAGCCCACAGACAGGGCGGAACACTGAAGCTTTCTTT.

V gene TRBV6-5 combines with J gene TRBJ2-2, with D unclear. Germline assignment: CDR1 MNHEY and CDR2 SVGAGI. Deletions cut 7 bases from V and 0 bases from J, with 6 bases between. This CDR3 contains 13 residues. The CDR3, as DNA: TGTGCCAGCATGCCAGCGAACACCGGGGAGCTGTTTTTT. Its protein product is CASMPANTGELFF.

The V and J genes are TRBV9 and TRBJ2-2; possible D gene TRBD1, 6 bases. Germline-derived CDR1 and CDR2 are SGDLS and YYNGEE. The CDR3 loop spans 13 amino acids. V shed 2 bases and J shed 7 bases, with 9 bases lying between them. The CDR3 loop is CASSVLGGGELFF. The CDR3 bases are TGTGCCAGCAGCGTTCTAGGGGGCGGGGAGCTGTTTTTT.

The chain has TRBV19 and TRBJ2-2; 7 nucleotides align to TRBD2. This CDR3 comprises 13 residues. Germline CDR1 reads LNHDA; CDR2 reads SQIVND (reference sequence). The V gene end was trimmed by 10 bases and the J gene end by 6 bases; junction bases not matched to a gene: 8. In DNA form, the CDR3 reads TGTGCCACATCCTTTGCGGGGGCCGGGGAGCTGTTTTTT. This encodes CATSFAGAGELFF.

V and J are TRBV7-2 and TRBJ2-4; 13 nucleotides match TRBD2. This CDR3 spans 17 amino acids. Germline CDR1 and CDR2: SGHTA and FQGNSA. V lost 7 bases, J lost 3 bases, and 9 bases stayed unmatched. DNA of the CDR3: TGTGCCAGCAACCGACTAGCGGGAGGACTAAGCAAAAACATTCAGTACTTC. It encodes CASNRLAGGLSKNIQYF.

The chain's CDR3 is CASTPVGTSFDEQFF. DNA for the CDR3: TGTGCCAGCACCCCAGTCGGGACTAGTTTCGATGAGCAGTTCTTC. The rearrangement joins TRBV21-1 to TRBJ2-1; the table's TRBD2 call for D was not verified on the DNA. TRBV21-1 is noted as a pseudogene. The CDR3 runs 15 residues.

The chain employs TRBV18 and TRBJ2-2; D unclear. The CDR3 is made up of 17 amino acids. Trimming stripped 2 bases from V and 5 bases from J, with 18 bases between. The germline V gene has CDR1 KGHSH and CDR2 LQKENI. CDR3 coding DNA: TGTGCCAGCTCACCAACCCCCCGTCTTGAGGCAACCGGGGAGCTGTTTTTT. It encodes CASSPTPRLEATGELFF.

This sequence joins TRBV28 and TRBJ1-2; D is possibly TRBD1 (6 bases). The CDR3 spans 15 residues. With 4 bases removed from V and 0 bases from J, the gap between germline ends came to 12 bases. Germline-derived CDR1 and CDR2 are MDHEN and SYDVKM. The CDR3 is CASSSYRAANYGYTF. The DNA for the CDR3 is TGTGCCAGCAGTTCCTACAGGGCAGCTAACTATGGCTACACCTTC.

V is TRBV4-1 and J is TRBJ2-7; 7 bases match TRBD2. The germline gives CDR1 MGHRA, CDR2 YSYEKL. CDR3 length equals 15 residues. The ends lost 1 base at V and 3 bases at J; junction bases unmatched: 6. As DNA, the CDR3 is TGCGCCAGCAGCCAAGTAAATGGCGGGAGCTACGAGCAGTACTTC. It codes for CASSQVNGGSYEQYF.

The chain has TRBV7-9 and TRBJ2-7; 10 nucleotides align to TRBD1. Germline-derived CDR1 and CDR2 are SEHNR and FQNEAQ (reference sequence). This CDR3 is built from 15 residues. Losses at the gene ends were 1 base for V and 5 bases for J; bases not matched to a gene: 5. As DNA, the CDR3 is TGTGCCAGCAGCTTAGGTGGGACAGGGGTCCACGAGCAGTACTTC. This sequence encodes CASSLGGTGVHEQYF. Full variable domain (missing parts from reference TRBV7-9 and TRBJ2-7): DTGVSQNPRHKITKRGQNVTFRCDPISEHNRLYWYRQTLGQGPEFLTYFQNEAQLEKSRLLSDRFSAERPKGSFSTLEIQRTEQGDSAMYLCASSLGGTGVHEQYFGPGTRLTVT.

V gene TRBV29-1 combines with J gene TRBJ2-7; 9 nucleotides match TRBD1. V was pared by 0 bases and J by 4 bases, with 4 bases of the junction left unmatched. The V gene's germline CDR1 is SQVTM and CDR2 ANQGSEA. There are 14 residues in the CDR3. The CDR3 here is CSVEDRGQGYEQYF. The CDR3 bases are TGCAGCGTTGAAGATCGGGGACAGGGATACGAGCAGTACTTC.

This chain connects TRBV4-1 to TRBJ1-1; D not certain. Germline CDR1 is MGHRA and CDR2 is YSYEKL. This CDR3 is 17 amino acids long. V lost 0 bases to trimming and J lost 1 base, with 15 bases between them. CDR3 bases: TGCGCCAGCAGCCAAGATCCTGGAGGGTTCGAGAACACTGAAGCTTTCTTT. Its protein product is CASSQDPGGFENTEAFF.

The chain recombines TRBV10-3 with TRBJ2-2, with TRBD2 identical over 9 bases. The CDR3 runs to 15 residues. The germline gives CDR1 ENHRY, CDR2 SYGVKD. V was clipped by 4 bases and J by 2 bases; unmatched bases: 2. The CDR3 region is CAISATSGNTGELFF. CDR3 bases: TGTGCCATCAGTGCGACTAGCGGAAACACCGGGGAGCTGTTTTTT.

The chain recombines TRBV6-5 with TRBJ2-6; D ambiguous. CDR3 size: 15 residues. Germline CDR1 MNHEY, CDR2 SVGAGI. Trimming removed 5 bases from V and 1 base from J, with 9 bases in between. In DNA form, the CDR3 reads TGTGCCAGCAGTCACGGAGTTTCTGGGGCCAACGTCCTGACTTTC. Its translation: CASSHGVSGANVLTF.

The V gene is TRBV30, the J gene TRBJ1-2, with 8 bases identical to TRBD1. The CDR3 contains 18 residues. With V trimmed by 4 bases and J by 1 base, 17 bases remained unmatched. Germline loops: CDR1 GTSNPN, CDR2 SVGIG (reference sequence). The CDR3 bases are TGTGCCTGGACCTATCTGCGGACAGGGATTACCCTTAACTATGGCTACACCTTC. Amino acid sequence: CAWTYLRTGITLNYGYTF.

This clone has a single count. The V and J genes are TRBV30 and TRBJ2-7; tentative D call: TRBD2 (5 bases). Germline CDR1 GTSNPN, CDR2 SVGIG (reference sequence). This CDR3 has 13 residues. Trimming took 0 bases from V and 4 from J, leaving 10 bases between them. Written as DNA, the CDR3 is TGTGCCTGGAGTGTTGGAATAGCGTACGAGCAGTACTTC. Protein product: CAWSVGIAYEQYF.

The chain couples TRBV27 to TRBJ2-7, with TRBD2 identical over 11 bases. V was clipped by 4 bases and J by 8 bases; unmatched bases: 7. CDR3 length: 14 residues. Germline-derived CDR1 and CDR2 are MNHEY and SMNVEV (reference sequence). The CDR3 sequence: CASSYSGTSGQQYF. The CDR3 bases are TGTGCCAGCAGTTACTCCGGGACTAGCGGCCAGCAGTACTTC.

The chain carries TRBV29-1 and TRBJ2-4, with D perhaps matching TRBD1 (5 bases). The germline V and J ends were trimmed by 0 bases and 6 bases, with 9 bases remaining between them. This CDR3 has 13 amino acids. Germline loops: CDR1 SQVTM, CDR2 ANQGSEA. In DNA, the CDR3 is TGCAGCGTTGAAGAGCCGACAGTAAACATTCAGTACTTC. Its protein is CSVEEPTVNIQYF.

The V and J genes are TRBV14 and TRBJ2-1; 7 nucleotides match TRBD2. The ends lost 1 base at V and 6 bases at J; junction bases unmatched: 6. The germline V gene encodes CDR1 SGHDN and CDR2 FVKESK. The CDR3 covers 15 residues. The CDR3 sequence is CASSQAGGPFNEQFF. CDR3 DNA sequence: TGTGCCAGCAGCCAAGCGGGAGGACCCTTCAATGAGCAGTTCTTC.

The chain links TRBV12-2 to TRBJ2-5; TRBD1, as called in the table, went unchecked against the DNA. TRBV12-2 constitutes a pseudogene. The CDR3 spans 12 residues. The CDR3 bases are TGTGCAAGTCGCTTAGAGGGGGAGACCCAGTACTTC. Encoded protein: CASRLEGETQYF.

The V gene is TRBV5-1, the J gene TRBJ1-1; D is possibly TRBD1 (5 bases). This CDR3 is 15 amino acids long. V gave up 0 bases and J gave up 1 base, with 10 bases separating them. The germline V gene encodes CDR1 SGHRS and CDR2 YFSETQ. DNA of the CDR3: TGCGCCAGCAGCTTGGGGGTAACAGGGAACACTGAAGCTTTCTTT. Amino acids: CASSLGVTGNTEAFF.

The chain is built from TRBV6-5 and TRBJ1-2; the D gene is possibly TRBD1 (5 bases). This CDR3 is built from 13 residues. The V gene's germline CDR1 is MNHEY and CDR2 SVGAGI. V lost 6 bases, J lost 8 bases, and 16 bases lay in between. The CDR3 region has the DNA TGTGCCAGCAGCCGGACACCGTTGGAAGGCTACACCTTC. Its translation: CASSRTPLEGYTF.